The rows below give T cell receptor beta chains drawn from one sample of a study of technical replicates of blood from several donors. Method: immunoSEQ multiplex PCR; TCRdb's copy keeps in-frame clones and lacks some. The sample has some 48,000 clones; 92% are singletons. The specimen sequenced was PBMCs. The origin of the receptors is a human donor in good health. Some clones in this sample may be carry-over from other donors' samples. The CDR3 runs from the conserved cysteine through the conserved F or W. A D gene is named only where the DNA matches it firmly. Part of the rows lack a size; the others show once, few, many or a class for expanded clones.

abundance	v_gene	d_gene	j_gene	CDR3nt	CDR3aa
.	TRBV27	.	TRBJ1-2	TGTGCCAGCAGTTCCTCGACGCTTGGGGGGGCGAATGGCTACACCTTC	CASSSSTLGGANGYTF
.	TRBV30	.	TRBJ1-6	TGTGCCTGGAGACAGGGTTCTTCACCCCTCCACTTT	CAWRQGSSPLHF
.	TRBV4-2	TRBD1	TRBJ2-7	TGTGCCAGCAGCCAACGGACAGGTCTAAACTACGAGCAGTACTTC	CASSQRTGLNYEQYF
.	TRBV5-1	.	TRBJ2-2	TGCGCCAGCAGCTCTGGACAGAACACCGGGGAGCTGTTTTTT	CASSSGQNTGELFF
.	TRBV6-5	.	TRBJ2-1	TGTGCCAGCAGCCTCAGGGAAAATGAGCAGTTCTTC	CASSLRENEQFF
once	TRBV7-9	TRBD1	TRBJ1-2	TGTGCCAGCAGCATGCCGGGACAGGGCTATGGCTACACCTTC	CASSMPGQGYGYTF
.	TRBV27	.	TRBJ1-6	TGTGCCAGCAGTCCCCAGGAAGTCAGCTCCTATAATTCACCCCTCCACTTT	CASSPQEVSSYNSPLHF
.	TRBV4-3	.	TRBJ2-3	TGCGCCAGCAGCCAAAATGAGGCTTGGGATACGCAGTATTTT	CASSQNEAWDTQYF
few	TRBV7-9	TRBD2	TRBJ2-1	TGTGCCAGCAGCCGACTAGCGGGAGAGGGTAGCGATGAGCAGTTCTTC	CASSRLAGEGSDEQFF
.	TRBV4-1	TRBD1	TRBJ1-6	TGCGCCAGCAGCCTCACAGGGGAATCCTATAATTCACCCCTCCACTTT	CASSLTGESYNSPLHF
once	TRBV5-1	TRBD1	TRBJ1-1	TGCGCCAGCAGTACGGACAGGGTGAACACTGAAGCTTTCTTT	CASSTDRVNTEAFF
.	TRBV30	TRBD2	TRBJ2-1	TGTGCCTGGAGTGTACTTAGCGGGAATGAGCAGTTCTTC	CAWSVLSGNEQFF
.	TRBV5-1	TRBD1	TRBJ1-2	TGCGCCAGCAGCCAAGGACAGGTCGGGGATGGCTACACCTTC	CASSQGQVGDGYTF
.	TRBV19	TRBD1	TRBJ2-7	TGTGCCAGTAGTCCCCCAGGGGGCGCTGTATACGAGCAGTACTTC	CASSPPGGAVYEQYF
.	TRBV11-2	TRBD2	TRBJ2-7	TGTGCCAGCAGACGACTAGCGGGGTACGAGCAGTACTTC	CASRRLAGYEQYF
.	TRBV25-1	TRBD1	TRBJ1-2	TGTGCCAGCAGTGGAACAGGGGACTATGGCTACACCTTC	CASSGTGDYGYTF
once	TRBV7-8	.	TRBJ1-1	TGTGCCAGCAGCGCACAGGGGAACACTGAAGCTTTCTTT	CASSAQGNTEAFF
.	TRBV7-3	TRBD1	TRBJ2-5	TGTGCCAGCAGCCGACAGGGGATAGGAGAGACCCAGTACTTC	CASSRQGIGETQYF